This T cell receptor (beta chain) is from a study of cytomegalovirus exposure and HLA in healthy donors. The V gene lost 7 bases and the J gene lost 7 bases, with 16 bases spanning the gap. The CDR3 sequence is 13 residues long. Germline CDR1 reads MNHNS; CDR2 reads SASEGT. 13 Jbeta primers and 60 Vbeta primers were used for the PCR. Some clones are missing from TCRdb's copy, which holds only in-frame ones; the method was immunoSEQ multiplex PCR. The table lists some 180,000 clones, 77% of them singletons, with about 1.5% in the top ten. Sample: PBMCs. The sequence derives from a man between 18 and 35 years old in good health and CMV-seronegative. The rearrangement links TRBV6-1 to TRBJ1-2; TRBD1 might be the D (5 bases). The CDR3: CASKAGYWGGYTF. CDR3 in DNA: TGTGCCAGCAAAGCAGGGTATTGGGGTGGCTACACCTTC.